This T cell receptor (beta chain) came from a study of identifying expanded T cells in peripheral blood. Regarding the study as a whole: Approximately 1.2 clones differed between technical replicates, versus roughly 16 and 20 over time.

Healthy donors had no documented immune events, such as infections, while sampled. TCRdb keeps only in-frame clones here, not all; method: immunoSEQ multiplex PCR. The data contain about 58,000 clones, over 85% of them seen just once; the ten biggest clones take up about 3.7%. On this clone itself: Its matching antigen is unknown.

The TCR originated in a person aged 18 to 70 in good health. The sequencing input was blood.

Written as DNA, the CDR3 is TGTGCCAGCAGCCGCACTAGCGGGCCCTCCAATGAGCAGTTCTTC. This encodes CASSRTSGPSNEQFF. This chain uses TRBV5-4 with TRBJ2-1; 9 bases match TRBD2. Germline V gene data show CDR1 as SGHNT and CDR2 as YYREEE (reference sequence). This CDR3 is 15 amino acids long. The J segment lost 6 bases and the V segment lost 4 bases, leaving 8 bases of the junction unmatched.